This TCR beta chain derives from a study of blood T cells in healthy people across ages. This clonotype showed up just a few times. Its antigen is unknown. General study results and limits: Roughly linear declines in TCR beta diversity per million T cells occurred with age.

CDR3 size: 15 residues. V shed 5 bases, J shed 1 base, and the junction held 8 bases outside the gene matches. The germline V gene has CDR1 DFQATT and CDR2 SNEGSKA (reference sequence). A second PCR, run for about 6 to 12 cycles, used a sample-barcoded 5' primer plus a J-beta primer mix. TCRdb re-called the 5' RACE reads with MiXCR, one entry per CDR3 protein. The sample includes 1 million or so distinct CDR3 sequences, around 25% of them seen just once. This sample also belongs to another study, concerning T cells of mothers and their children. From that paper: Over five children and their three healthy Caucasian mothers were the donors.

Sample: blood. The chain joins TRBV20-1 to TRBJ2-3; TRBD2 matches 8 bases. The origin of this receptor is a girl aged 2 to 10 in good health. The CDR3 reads CSARLLLAGTDTQYF. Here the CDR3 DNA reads TGCAGTGCTCGCCTCCTACTAGCGGGCACAGATACGCAGTATTTT.